The 9 T cell receptor beta chains in this list originate from one sample, sequenced in a study of cytomegalovirus exposure and HLA in healthy donors. PCR used 60 Vbeta primers and 13 Jbeta primers. TCRdb's copy holds only in-frame clones and misses some; the assay was immunoSEQ multiplex PCR. The repertoire holds around 84,000 clones, with 65% to 80% as singletons. The sample consisted of PBMCs. The receptors originated from a human donor in good health.

The genes are TRBV19 and TRBJ1-5, with TRBD1 as a possible D gene (5 bases). V was trimmed by 3 bases and J by 9 bases, leaving 15 bases between them. CDR1 and CDR2 from the germline V gene are LNHDA and SQIVND (reference sequence). This CDR3 has 14 residues. CDR3 loop: CASSMVTVDRPQHF. The CDR3 DNA is TGTGCCAGTAGTATGGTTACAGTTGACAGGCCCCAGCATTTT.

The rearrangement links TRBV27 to TRBJ2-7; the D gene is possibly TRBD1 (6 bases). The CDR3 has 15 residues. Between the trimmed V and J ends, which lost 7 bases and 3 bases, there was a span of 19 bases. Germline assignment: CDR1 MNHEY and CDR2 SMNVEV (reference sequence). The CDR3 nucleotides read TGTGCCAGCACCCTCCTGGGGGACACTTACTACGAGCAGTACTTC. It codes for CASTLLGDTYYEQYF.

V usage is TRBV15 and J usage is TRBJ2-2; a possible D gene is TRBD1 (6 bases). Germline-derived CDR1 and CDR2 are LNHNV and YYDKDF (reference sequence). The CDR3 runs 14 residues. The V end was cut by 5 bases, the J end by 4 bases, with 11 bases between. This CDR3 reads CATSPRTATGELFF. The CDR3 coding sequence is TGTGCCACCAGCCCCCGGACAGCCACCGGGGAGCTGTTTTTT.

This chain connects TRBV19 to TRBJ2-3, with 7 bases that match TRBD2. V lost 6 bases to trimming and J lost 3 bases; unmatched junction nucleotides: 15. Germline V gives CDR1 LNHDA, CDR2 SQIVND (reference sequence). The CDR3 extends over 17 amino acids. The CDR3 DNA reads TGTGCCAGTAGCCCCGGCGGCCAGCGGGGACGTACAGATACGCAGTATTTT. Translated, it gives CASSPGGQRGRTDTQYF.

Regarding this clone: Other nucleotide sequences in the sample specify the same CDR3. V gene TRBV6-5 combines with J gene TRBJ1-3; TRBD1 might be the D (6 bases). V shed 6 bases and J shed 3 bases, with 9 bases lying between them. Per germline, CDR1 MNHEY and CDR2 SVGAGI. CDR3 length equals 13 residues. In DNA, the CDR3 is TGTGCCAGCAGCCTACAGGGTGGAAACACCATATATTTT. This codes for CASSLQGGNTIYF.

The chain couples TRBV29-1 to TRBJ2-5, with TRBD1 matching 9 bases. The J call may be wrong; the DNA end is better matched by TRBJ2-7. The germline V gene has CDR1 SQVTM and CDR2 ANQGSEA. The CDR3 spans 13 residues. Here the CDR3 reads CSAAGTGFSEQYF. The CDR3 DNA is TGCAGCGCCGCCGGGACAGGGTTTTCCGAGCAGTACTTC.

This clone showed up just a few times. The V and J genes are TRBV7-2 and TRBJ2-2; D possibly corresponds to TRBD1 (5 bases). The CDR3 has 14 amino acids. CDR1 and CDR2 from the germline V gene are SGHTA and FQGNSA. V was trimmed by 2 bases and J by 4 bases, leaving 8 bases between them. This CDR3 is CASSLHRSTGELFF. In DNA, the CDR3 is TGTGCCAGCAGCTTACACAGGAGCACCGGGGAGCTGTTTTTT. The whole variable domain, filled in from reference TRBV7-2 and TRBJ2-2, reads GAGVSQSPSNKVTEKGKDVELRCDPISGHTALYWYRQSLGQGLEFLIYFQGNSAPDKSGLPSDRFSAERTGGSVSTLTIQRTQQEDSAVYLCASSLHRSTGELFFGEGSRLTVL.

V is TRBV5-1 and J is TRBJ2-7, with D possibly being TRBD2 (6 bases). This CDR3 region has 15 residues. The V end lost 0 bases, the J end lost 2 bases, and 12 bases lay between the germline ends. Germline V gene data show CDR1 as SGHRS and CDR2 as YFSETQ. In DNA, the CDR3 is TGCGCCAGCAGCTTGGGGGGGGTAGGACCCTACGAGCAGTACTTC. Its translation: CASSLGGVGPYEQYF.

This clone has only a few counts. V and J are TRBV2 and TRBJ1-5; TRBD1 matches 11 bases. Trimming at V came to 6 bases and at J to 1 base, leaving 5 bases not matched to a gene. CDR3 length equals 16 residues. Germline CDR1 reads SNHLY; CDR2 reads FYNNEI. In DNA, the CDR3 is TGTGCCAGCAGAAGGACAGGGGGCGGGAGCAATCAGCCCCAGCATTTT. Encoded protein: CASRRTGGGSNQPQHF.